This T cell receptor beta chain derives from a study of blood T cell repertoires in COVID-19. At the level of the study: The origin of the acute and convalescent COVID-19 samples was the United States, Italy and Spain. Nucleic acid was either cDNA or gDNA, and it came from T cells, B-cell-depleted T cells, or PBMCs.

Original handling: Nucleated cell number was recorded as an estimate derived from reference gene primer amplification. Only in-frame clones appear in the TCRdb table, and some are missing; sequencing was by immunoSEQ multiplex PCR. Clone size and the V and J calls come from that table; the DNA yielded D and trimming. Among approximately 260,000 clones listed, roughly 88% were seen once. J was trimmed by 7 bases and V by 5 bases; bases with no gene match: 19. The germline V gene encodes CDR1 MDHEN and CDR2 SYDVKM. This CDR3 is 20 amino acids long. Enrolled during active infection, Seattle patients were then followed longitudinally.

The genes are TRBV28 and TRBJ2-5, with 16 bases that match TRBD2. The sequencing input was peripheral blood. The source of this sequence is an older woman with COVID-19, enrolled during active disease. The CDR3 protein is CASSGDPGTSGRAGLWTQYF. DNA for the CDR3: TGTGCCAGCAGTGGGGACCCCGGGACTAGCGGGAGGGCGGGTCTTTGGACCCAGTACTTC.